This T cell receptor beta chain was retrieved from a study of post-analysis software for immune sequencing data. About the study: Relapsing-remitting, secondary progressive and progressive-relapsing multiple sclerosis courses were included. General study findings and limits: TRBV5-6, TRBV5-1 and TRBV20-1 were among 4 or 5 TRBV segments more frequent in patients than controls.

Turning to this clonotype: The antigen is unknown.

cDNA libraries of TCR beta carried unique molecular identifiers. T cells numbering about 0.95 to 11 million gave rise to around 460,000 cDNA molecules. TCRdb called the PCR reads again in MiXCR, with one record for every CDR3 protein. In the table there are hundreds of thousands of distinct CDR3 sequences, approximately 42% of which are singletons. Unmatched junction bases numbered 10, after V lost 3 bases and J lost 3 bases. Germline-derived CDR1 and CDR2 are SGHTA and FQGNSA. The CDR3 totals 16 residues. Material: blood. The chain carries TRBV7-2 and TRBJ2-7; 8 nucleotides agree with TRBD1. The receptor comes from a girl aged 2-15 years with multiple sclerosis. The CDR3 DNA reads TGTGCCAGCAGCTTCGACCAGGGGGCCACCTTCTACGAGCAGTACTTC. Amino acid sequence: CASSFDQGATFYEQYF.